A single T cell receptor beta chain is shown here with its context. Germline CDR1 reads LGHNA; CDR2 reads YSLEER. The CDR3 sequence is 17 residues long. V lost 3 bases, J lost 0 bases, and 5 bases stayed unmatched. Libraries were prepared by immunoSEQ multiplex PCR; TCRdb keeps only in-frame clonotypes and omits some of them. The sample shows nearly 70,000 clones, about 92% of them seen only once. The data derive from a study of T cell changes during pregnancy in multiple sclerosis. The clonotype originates from a female donor in good health, enrolled as a control in a pregnancy study. This chain connects TRBV4-3 to TRBJ2-6, with 7 bases fitting TRBD1. Sequenced material: peripheral blood, taken in the second trimester of pregnancy. The CDR3 region has the DNA TGCGCCAGCAGCCATTTCAGGGGGAACTCTGGGGCCAACGTCCTGACTTTC. Protein product: CASSHFRGNSGANVLTF.